This T cell receptor beta chain stems from a study of T cells of healthy individuals. Germline V gene lookup returns CDR1 MDHEN and CDR2 SYDVKM. V gave up 6 bases and J gave up 8 bases; unmatched junction bases: 16. The CDR3 runs to 18 residues. Each CDR3 protein gets one entry after TCRdb re-called the 5' RACE reads with MiXCR. The sample holds tens of thousands of distinct CDR3 sequences, approximately 5.4% seen once. This chain links TRBV28 with TRBJ2-1; 13 bases line up with TRBD2. The source of this sequence is a female donor in good health. The CDR3: CASRPPNWTSGRNDEQFF. In DNA, the CDR3 is TGTGCCAGCAGACCACCTAATTGGACTAGCGGGAGAAATGATGAGCAGTTCTTC.